This T cell receptor (beta chain) was obtained from a study of cytomegalovirus exposure and HLA in healthy donors. Study-wide findings and caveats: High specificity and sensitivity for cytomegalovirus status were reported for the classifier. Several of the most significant clusters were apparently associated with common viral pathogens in a later analysis. There were 150 to 200 TCR beta chains listed as cytomegalovirus-associated. Presence/absence analyses treated sequencing depth as roughly uniform across donors.

Trimming took off 1 base at V and 6 bases at J, with 16 bases between the two ends. The CDR3 length is 16 residues. Germline-derived CDR1 and CDR2 are SGHTA and FQGNSA. This clone was detected a few times. Its antigen remains unknown. The PCR employed 60 Vbeta primers together with 13 Jbeta primers. Sequencing was performed with immunoSEQ multiplex PCR; in TCRdb, only in-frame clones are kept and a portion is missing. The data show approximately 200,000 clones, 70% to 80% seen once. The V and J genes are TRBV7-2 and TRBJ1-3, with unresolved D. This receptor was obtained from a girl aged 2 to 10 in good health and CMV-seronegative. Sequences were obtained from PBMCs. The CDR3 region has the DNA TGTGCCAGCAGCTTAGGAGGTGGGAGACACCTAAACACCATATATTTT. Its translation is CASSLGGGRHLNTIYF.